The 5 T cell receptor beta chains given below trace back to one sample, sequenced in a study of T cell clonotyping in hematopoietic cell transplantation. Profiled with immunoSEQ multiplex PCR; TCRdb holds only in-frame clones, not every one. The table lists roughly 5,000 clones, roughly 68% of them singletons. Here the sequenced sample was PBMCs, taken 180 days after allogeneic stem cell transplant. All receptors come from a male patient between 45 and 59 years old who had an allogeneic stem cell transplant from an unrelated donor, so the T cells may come from the graft donor. Some clones in this sample may be carry-over from other donors' samples.

The V gene is TRBV29-1, the J gene TRBJ2-6; TRBD1 agrees at 7 bases. The V segment lost 6 bases and the J segment 2 bases; nucleotides outside the gene matches: 1. The CDR3 totals 13 residues. The germline CDR1 and CDR2 sequences are SQVTM and ANQGSEA. The CDR3 loop reads CSVRGTGANVLTF. The CDR3 DNA is TGCAGCGTCAGGGGGACTGGGGCCAACGTCCTGACTTTC.

This clone has more than one count but fewer than ten. The chain combines TRBV5-1 with TRBJ1-5; D ambiguous. Trimming stripped 0 bases from V and 10 bases from J, with 11 bases between. This CDR3 contains 13 residues. CDR1 and CDR2 from the germline V gene are SGHRS and YFSETQ. The DNA of the CDR3 is TGCGCCAGCAGCTTGGAGGTAGATCGTCCCCAGCATTTT. Translated, it gives CASSLEVDRPQHF.

The rearrangement uses TRBV6-5 and TRBJ1-1, with no clear D. The CDR3 loop spans 14 amino acids. Trimming stripped 0 bases from V and 3 bases from J, with 8 bases between. CDR1 and CDR2 (germline): MNHEY, SVGAGI. The CDR3 loop is CASSYSFLDTEAFF. The CDR3 DNA reads TGTGCCAGCAGTTACTCTTTCCTAGACACTGAAGCTTTCTTT.

The chain uses TRBV29-1 and TRBJ1-5; D perhaps matches TRBD1 (6 bases). Germline CDR1 is SQVTM and CDR2 is ANQGSEA. V shed 6 bases and J shed 7 bases, with 16 bases lying between them. This CDR3 has 13 amino acids. The CDR3 sequence: CSVEPGEGQPQHF. For the CDR3, the DNA is TGCAGCGTCGAGCCAGGGGAGGGCCAGCCCCAGCATTTT.

V usage is TRBV11-2 and J usage is TRBJ2-3; no clear D. The CDR3 is 12 residues long. Germline loops: CDR1 SGHAT, CDR2 FQNNGV. With 5 bases removed from V and 2 bases from J, the gap between germline ends came to 5 bases. CDR3: CASSHFTDTQYF. CDR3 nucleotides: TGTGCCAGCAGCCATTTCACAGATACGCAGTATTTT. Looking up the rest from reference TRBV11-2 and TRBJ2-3 gives the full variable domain: EAGVAQSPRYKIIEKRQSVAFWCNPISGHATLYWYQQILGQGPKLLIQFQNNGVVDDSQLPKDRFSAERLKGVDSTLKIQPAKLEDSAVYLCASSHFTDTQYFGPGTRLTVL.